This paragraph reports one TCR beta chain. What it binds is unknown. V was shortened by 8 bases and J by 5 bases, with 9 bases between the two germline ends. Germline V CDR1 and CDR2: SGHDN, FVKESK. The CDR3 is made up of 11 amino acids. This specimen belongs to a study of response to subunit inactivated influenza vaccine. Study-wide results and caveats: Every seasonal influenza vaccination brings in few new T cells, the authors suggested.

A single record per CDR3 protein comes from TCRdb applying MiXCR to the RT-PCR reads. The sample holds roughly 710,000 distinct CDR3 sequences; around 13% are singletons and the top ten take 7.6%. The sequence came from a man aged 45 to 65 who received an inactivated influenza vaccine. The gene calls are TRBV14 and TRBJ2-5; D gene unclear. The sequencing used PBMCs from blood, collected around two weeks before vaccination. CDR3 loop: CASGSWETQYF. The DNA for the CDR3 is TGTGCCAGCGGGTCGTGGGAGACCCAGTACTTC. Full variable domain (remainder filled in from reference TRBV14 and TRBJ2-5): EAGVTQFPSHSVIEKGQTVTLRCDPISGHDNLYWYRRVMGKEIKFLLHFVKESKQDESGMPNNRFLAERTGGTYSTLKVQPAELEDSGVYFCASGSWETQYFGPGTRLLVL.